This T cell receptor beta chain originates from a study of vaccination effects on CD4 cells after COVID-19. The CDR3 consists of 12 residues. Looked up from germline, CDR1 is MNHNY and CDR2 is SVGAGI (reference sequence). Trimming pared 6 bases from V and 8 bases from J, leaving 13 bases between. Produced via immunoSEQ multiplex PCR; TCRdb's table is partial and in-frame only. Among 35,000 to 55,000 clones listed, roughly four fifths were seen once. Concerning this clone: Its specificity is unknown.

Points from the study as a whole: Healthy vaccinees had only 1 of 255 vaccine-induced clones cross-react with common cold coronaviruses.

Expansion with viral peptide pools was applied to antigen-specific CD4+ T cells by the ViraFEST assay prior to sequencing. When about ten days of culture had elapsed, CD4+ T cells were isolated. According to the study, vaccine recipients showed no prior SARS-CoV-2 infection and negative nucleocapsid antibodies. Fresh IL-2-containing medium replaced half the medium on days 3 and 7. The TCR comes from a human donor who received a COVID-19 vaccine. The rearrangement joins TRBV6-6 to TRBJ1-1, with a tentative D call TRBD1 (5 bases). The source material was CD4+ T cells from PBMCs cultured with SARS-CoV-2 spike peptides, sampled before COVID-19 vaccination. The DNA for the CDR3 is TGTGCCAGCAGAACCGGGACTCTCGAAGCTTTCTTT. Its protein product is CASRTGTLEAFF.